This T cell receptor beta chain was profiled in a study of blood T cell repertoires in COVID-19. The CDR3 contains 15 residues. Germline V gene lookup returns CDR1 SNHLY and CDR2 FYNNEI. V was clipped by 7 bases and J by 7 bases; unmatched bases: 4. The table came from immunoSEQ multiplex PCR; TCRdb's copy has only in-frame clones and leaves some out. Among roughly 180,000 clones listed, about 82% were seen once. V usage is TRBV2 and J usage is TRBJ2-1, with 16 bases fitting TRBD2. This TCR was sampled from a woman in her twenties or thirties who had recovered from COVID-19. The sequencing sample was made of PBMCs or T cells enriched from blood (not recorded which). CDR3 residues: CASMGTSGRGNEQFF. The CDR3 coding sequence is TGTGCCAGCATGGGGACTAGCGGGAGGGGAAATGAGCAGTTCTTC.